A selection of T cell receptor beta chains follows, all from one sample in a study of a mutant IDH1 vaccine in newly diagnosed glioma. Their antigen targets remain unknown. This table comes from immunoSEQ multiplex PCR, and its TCRdb copy is limited to in-frame clones, with some not included. Among around 130,000 clones listed, roughly 77% were seen once. The sequences come from PBMCs, collected from a glioma patient whose treatment included an IDH1 peptide vaccine. The receptors derive from a man aged 35 to 55 with glioma. The CDR3 runs from the conserved cysteine through the conserved F or W. The D gene is left open where the match is weak. Clone size appears in some rows only: once, few, many, or a class for an expanded clone.

V	D	J	size	CDR3	DNA
TRBV2	NA	TRBJ2-1	NA	CASSADQAPYNEQFF	TGTGCCAGCAGTGCCGACCAAGCGCCCTACAATGAGCAGTTCTTC
TRBV18	NA	TRBJ2-7	NA	CASSPLGGYEQYF	TGTGCCAGCTCTCCCCTTGGAGGGTACGAGCAGTACTTC
TRBV4-3	TRBD2	TRBJ2-1	NA	CASSQTGTSGSGDEQFF	TGCGCCAGCAGTCAAACCGGGACTAGCGGGAGCGGGGATGAGCAGTTCTTC
TRBV7-2	NA	TRBJ2-1	once	CASSLAGSLSHEQFF	TGTGCCAGCAGCTTAGCCGGGTCCCTAAGCCATGAGCAGTTCTTC
TRBV6-5	NA	TRBJ2-4	NA	CASRDKALAKNIQYF	TGTGCCAGCAGAGACAAGGCCCTAGCCAAAAACATTCAGTACTTC
TRBV4-2	NA	TRBJ1-1	NA	CASSQDLNTEAFF	TGTGCCAGCAGCCAAGATTTAAACACTGAAGCTTTCTTT
TRBV11-2	NA	TRBJ1-3	NA	CASSLEPASGNTIYF	TGTGCCAGCAGCTTAGAACCAGCCTCTGGAAACACCATATATTTT
TRBV6-5	NA	TRBJ2-2	NA	CASSYSFGELFF	TGTGCCAGCAGTTACTCGTTCGGGGAGCTGTTTTTT
TRBV11-2	NA	TRBJ2-2	NA	CASTLQQGWGTGELFF	TGTGCCAGCACCCTTCAACAGGGTTGGGGGACCGGGGAGCTGTTTTTT
TRBV7-8	TRBD1	TRBJ2-7	once	CASSPRQGITYEQYF	TGTGCCAGCAGCCCCCGACAGGGTATTACGTACGAGCAGTACTTC
TRBV11-2	NA	TRBJ2-2	NA	CASGRGWGANTGELFF	TGTGCCAGCGGGCGTGGGTGGGGTGCGAACACCGGGGAGCTGTTTTTT
TRBV7-2	NA	TRBJ2-3	NA	CASSLGPGDTQYF	TGTGCCAGCAGCTTAGGGCCCGGAGATACGCAGTATTTT